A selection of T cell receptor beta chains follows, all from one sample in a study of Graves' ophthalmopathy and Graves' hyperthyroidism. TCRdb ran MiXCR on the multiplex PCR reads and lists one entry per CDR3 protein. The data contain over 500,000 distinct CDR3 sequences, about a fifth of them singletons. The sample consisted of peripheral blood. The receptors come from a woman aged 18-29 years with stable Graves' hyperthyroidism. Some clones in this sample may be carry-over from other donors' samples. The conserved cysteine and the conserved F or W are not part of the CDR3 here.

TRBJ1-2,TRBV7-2,ASSLYVGYT
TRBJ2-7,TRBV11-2,ASSSPGTAGAEQY
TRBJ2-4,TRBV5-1,ASSLAGPVDIQY
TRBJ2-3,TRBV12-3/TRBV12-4,ASSDRVGTDTQY
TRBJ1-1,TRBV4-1,ASSQDRDRGMGTEAF
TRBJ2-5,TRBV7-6,ASSFPYGTSGETQY
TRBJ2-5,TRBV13,ASSHGDIAGGPETQY
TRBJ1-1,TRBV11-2,ASSLDPGMNTEAF
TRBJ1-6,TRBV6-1,ASTSGDHSPLH
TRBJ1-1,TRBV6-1,ASSARRGQHEAF
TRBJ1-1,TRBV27,ASSFFGVGTEAF
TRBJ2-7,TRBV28,ASRRTGSWKY
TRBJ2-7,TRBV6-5,ASSYGQGYSYEQY
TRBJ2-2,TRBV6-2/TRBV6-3,ASRIYTGELF
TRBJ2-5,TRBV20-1,SAPGSRQETQY
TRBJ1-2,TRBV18,ASSPPAFGRDANYGYT
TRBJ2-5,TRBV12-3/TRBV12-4,ASSWTSGETQY
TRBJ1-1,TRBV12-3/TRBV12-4,ASSLRSRDLTEAF
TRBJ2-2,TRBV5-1,ASSRDNANTGELF
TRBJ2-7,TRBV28,ASSFLAGGPGEQY
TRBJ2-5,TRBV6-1,ASSSPGQGGKTQY
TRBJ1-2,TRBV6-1,ASSEARGIVYGYT
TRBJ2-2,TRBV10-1,ASSESGRASNTGELF
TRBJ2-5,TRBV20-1,SATDGTSGMYQETQY
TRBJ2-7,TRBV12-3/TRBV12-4,ASSLAGDSYEEQY
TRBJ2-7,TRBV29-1,SALTARRNEQY
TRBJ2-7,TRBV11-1,ASSPVSGQGADEQY
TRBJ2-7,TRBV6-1,ASRAGQGSEQY
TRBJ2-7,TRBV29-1,SVAMTGVGEQY
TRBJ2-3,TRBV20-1,SANVRTDTQY
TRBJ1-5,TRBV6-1,ASSEPRTAFSQPQH
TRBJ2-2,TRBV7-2,ASSTVGDGTGELF
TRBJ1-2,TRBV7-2,ASSLGQRNGYT